This T cell receptor (beta chain) was captured in a study of blood T cell repertoires in COVID-19. Study at large: Donors in the United States, Italy and Spain gave samples during acute or convalescent COVID-19. T cells, B-cell-depleted T cells, or PBMCs provided the cDNA or gDNA that served as material.

Original processing notes: Amplified reference gene primers provided the basis for estimating nucleated cell counts. Generated by immunoSEQ multiplex PCR, the TCRdb table keeps only in-frame clones and is missing some. D and trimming come from the DNA, and the V and J calls and clone size come from that table. The data show 250,000 or so clones, about 83% seen once. Categorization into cohorts depended on clinical history that participants reported. V was pared by 5 bases and J by 2 bases, with 19 bases between. Looked up from germline, CDR1 is MNHEY and CDR2 is SMNVEV (reference sequence). The CDR3 has 16 residues.

This chain joins TRBV27 and TRBJ2-7, with D possibly matching TRBD1 (5 bases). The sequence came from a woman in her thirties or forties who had been exposed to COVID-19. The sequencing sample was made of PBMCs or T cells enriched from blood (not recorded which). The CDR3 sequence is CASSPRARRGTYEQYF. In nucleotides, the CDR3 is TGTGCCAGCAGTCCCCGGGCTCGAAGGGGTACCTACGAGCAGTACTTC.